These T cell receptor beta chains were read from a single sample in a study of Ad26.COV2.S vaccination and SARS-CoV-2 variants. Sequencing was performed with immunoSEQ multiplex PCR; in TCRdb, only in-frame clones are kept and a portion is missing. The table has 150,000 to 200,000 clones, around nine tenths seen once. Source: peripheral blood, taken after recovery from COVID-19. These receptors all stem from a human donor who had recovered from COVID-19. Both conserved end residues are part of each CDR3. A D gene is named only where the DNA matches it firmly. Clone sizes are given selectively: once, few, many, or a class where the clone is expanded.

CDR3nt: TGTGCCAGCAGTTCCATTTCGACAGGGGGCACTGAAGCTTTCTTT
CDR3aa: CASSSISTGGTEAFF
j_gene: TRBJ1-1
d_gene: TRBD1
abundance: -
v_gene: TRBV6-5

CDR3nt: TGCGCCAGCGCCCTACAGGGGTCTTACGAGCAGTACTTC
CDR3aa: CASALQGSYEQYF
j_gene: TRBJ2-7
d_gene: TRBD1
abundance: -
v_gene: TRBV5-1

CDR3nt: TGTGCCAGCAGCCCGGGGGGAGGGAAGGGTTACGAGCAGTACTTC
CDR3aa: CASSPGGGKGYEQYF
j_gene: TRBJ2-7
d_gene: TRBD2
abundance: -
v_gene: TRBV7-3

CDR3nt: TGTGCCAGCAGTCCGAGCCAGGGGCCTAGAGGGGAGACCCAGTACTTC
CDR3aa: CASSPSQGPRGETQYF
j_gene: TRBJ2-5
d_gene: -
abundance: -
v_gene: TRBV9

CDR3nt: TGTGCCTGGAGTAGCGGGAGCACAGATACGCAGTATTTT
CDR3aa: CAWSSGSTDTQYF
j_gene: TRBJ2-3
d_gene: -
abundance: -
v_gene: TRBV30

CDR3nt: TGTGCCAGCTCACCTGGGTTGGCGGGGGTGACCAATGAGCAGTTCTTC
CDR3aa: CASSPGLAGVTNEQFF
j_gene: TRBJ2-1
d_gene: TRBD2
abundance: -
v_gene: TRBV18

CDR3nt: TGTGCCAGCAGCCAGTTAGCGGGGGCTGGCTCCTACAATGAGCAGTTCTTC
CDR3aa: CASSQLAGAGSYNEQFF
j_gene: TRBJ2-1
d_gene: TRBD2
abundance: -
v_gene: TRBV4-2

CDR3nt: TGTGCCAGCAGCTTGACACCGAACACTGAAGCTTTCTTT
CDR3aa: CASSLTPNTEAFF
j_gene: TRBJ1-1
d_gene: -
abundance: -
v_gene: TRBV7-3

CDR3nt: TGTGCCAGCAGTGCGGAGGGTGGACGGGAGACCCAGTACTTC
CDR3aa: CASSAEGGRETQYF
j_gene: TRBJ2-5
d_gene: -
abundance: -
v_gene: TRBV2

CDR3nt: TGCAGCGTTGTGGGCACTGAAGCTTTCTTT
CDR3aa: CSVVGTEAFF
j_gene: TRBJ1-1
d_gene: -
abundance: -
v_gene: TRBV29-1

CDR3nt: TGTGCCAGCAGCCCACGGACTAGCGGGTTTTACAATGAGCAGTTCTTC
CDR3aa: CASSPRTSGFYNEQFF
j_gene: TRBJ2-1
d_gene: TRBD2
abundance: -
v_gene: TRBV3-1/TRBV3-2

CDR3nt: TGTGCCAGCAGCTTAGATCATAGACTGAACACCGGGGAGCTGTTTTTT
CDR3aa: CASSLDHRLNTGELFF
j_gene: TRBJ2-2
d_gene: -
abundance: -
v_gene: TRBV11-2

CDR3nt: TGTGCCAGCACTCAACTAGCGGGAGTAAGCAATGAGCAGTTCTTC
CDR3aa: CASTQLAGVSNEQFF
j_gene: TRBJ2-1
d_gene: TRBD2
abundance: few
v_gene: TRBV6-5

CDR3nt: TGTGCCAGCAGCCTCGCGGGGGAAAAACTGTTTTTT
CDR3aa: CASSLAGEKLFF
j_gene: TRBJ1-4
d_gene: -
abundance: few
v_gene: TRBV13

CDR3nt: TGTGCCTGGAGTCGGGGCTCTGGAAACACCATATATTTT
CDR3aa: CAWSRGSGNTIYF
j_gene: TRBJ1-3
d_gene: -
abundance: -
v_gene: TRBV30

CDR3nt: TGCGCCAGCAGCCAAGCGGCGTTGGGGGTGGTGGGCTACACCTTC
CDR3aa: CASSQAALGVVGYTF
j_gene: TRBJ1-2
d_gene: -
abundance: -
v_gene: TRBV4-1

CDR3nt: TGTGCCAGTAGTTCACCCCCGGGGACAGGGGTGAGTGGCTACACCTTC
CDR3aa: CASSSPPGTGVSGYTF
j_gene: TRBJ1-2
d_gene: TRBD1
abundance: -
v_gene: TRBV19

CDR3nt: TGTGCCAGCAGCTCTGGGGTGAGACAATATACTTCGCAGTACTTC
CDR3aa: CASSSGVRQYTSQYF
j_gene: TRBJ2-7
d_gene: -
abundance: once
v_gene: TRBV11-2

CDR3nt: TGCGCCAGCAGTGTCGCGGGAATCTACAATGAGCAGTTCTTC
CDR3aa: CASSVAGIYNEQFF
j_gene: TRBJ2-1
d_gene: -
abundance: -
v_gene: TRBV23-1

CDR3nt: TGTGCCAGCAGTGAATCTTATCGCTCTGGAAACACCATATATTTT
CDR3aa: CASSESYRSGNTIYF
j_gene: TRBJ1-3
d_gene: -
abundance: once
v_gene: TRBV25-1

CDR3nt: TGTGCCAGCAGTTACTCGTCCAGATTAAACACTGAAGCTTTCTTT
CDR3aa: CASSYSSRLNTEAFF
j_gene: TRBJ1-1
d_gene: -
abundance: -
v_gene: TRBV6-5

CDR3nt: TGCAGCGCAAAGACAGACGGCCAAGAGACCCAGTACTTC
CDR3aa: CSAKTDGQETQYF
j_gene: TRBJ2-5
d_gene: -
abundance: -
v_gene: TRBV29-1

CDR3nt: TGTGCCAGCAGTGATCCAGGGGGCGGTGCGGCCACCGGGGAGCTGTTTTTT
CDR3aa: CASSDPGGGAATGELFF
j_gene: TRBJ2-2
d_gene: TRBD1
abundance: -
v_gene: TRBV25-1

CDR3nt: TGCGCCAGCAGTCATTACAGAGGGAGGATAGCGACAGATACGCAGTATTTT
CDR3aa: CASSHYRGRIATDTQYF
j_gene: TRBJ2-3
d_gene: -
abundance: -
v_gene: TRBV23-1

CDR3nt: TGTGCCAGTAGTATTACAGGGGGATCGGGCGAGCAGTACTTC
CDR3aa: CASSITGGSGEQYF
j_gene: TRBJ2-7
d_gene: TRBD1
abundance: few
v_gene: TRBV19